The rows below give T cell receptor beta chains drawn from one sample of a study of T cells in Graves' hyperthyroidism and ophthalmopathy. TCRdb itself ran the multiplex PCR reads through MiXCR, one entry per CDR3 protein. This table has a few hundred thousand distinct CDR3 sequences, roughly 25% appearing once. Sequencing was done on a sample of blood. These receptor sequences come from a man aged 45-60 years with Graves' hyperthyroidism. Both conserved end residues are part of each CDR3. Fields, in order: V gene, clone size, D gene, J gene, CDR3 protein, CDR3 DNA. D genes are given only for firm matches. Clone size is not always given. Where it is, it says once, few, many or a class for expanded clones.

V gene: TRBV6-1
clone size: few
D gene: .
J gene: TRBJ1-1
CDR3 protein: CASSEAQIGETEAFF
CDR3 DNA: TGTGCCAGCAGTGAAGCGCAGATCGGGGAGACTGAAGCTTTCTTT

V gene: TRBV6-6
clone size: few
D gene: TRBD1
J gene: TRBJ1-1
CDR3 protein: CASSYSIDRGLNTEAFF
CDR3 DNA: TGTGCCAGCAGTTACTCGATTGACAGGGGGCTGAACACTGAAGCTTTCTTT

V gene: TRBV6-2/TRBV6-3
clone size: many
D gene: .
J gene: TRBJ2-5
CDR3 protein: CASSYSTGSKTQYF
CDR3 DNA: TGTGCCAGCAGTTACTCCACGGGGTCAAAGACCCAGTACTTC

V gene: TRBV29-1
clone size: few
D gene: .
J gene: TRBJ2-5
CDR3 protein: CSVVGETQYF
CDR3 DNA: TGCAGCGTTGTCGGGGAGACCCAGTACTTC

V gene: TRBV7-3
clone size: many
D gene: TRBD2
J gene: TRBJ2-3
CDR3 protein: CASSLTWASGSTDTQYF
CDR3 DNA: TGTGCCAGCAGCTTAACCTGGGCTAGCGGCAGCACAGATACGCAGTATTTT

V gene: TRBV5-1
clone size: .
D gene: .
J gene: TRBJ2-1
CDR3 protein: CASSLEQTPNEQFF
CDR3 DNA: TGCGCCAGCAGCTTGGAACAGACCCCCAATGAGCAGTTCTTC

V gene: TRBV3-1
clone size: many
D gene: TRBD2
J gene: TRBJ2-7
CDR3 protein: CASSRLTSPAYEQYF
CDR3 DNA: TGTGCCAGCAGCCGACTGACTAGCCCTGCCTACGAGCAGTACTTC

V gene: TRBV7-9
clone size: .
D gene: .
J gene: TRBJ2-7
CDR3 protein: CASGSGSYEQYF
CDR3 DNA: TGTGCCAGCGGCAGTGGCAGCTACGAGCAGTACTTC

V gene: TRBV12-3/TRBV12-4
clone size: many
D gene: .
J gene: TRBJ1-2
CDR3 protein: CASSEQGYGYTF
CDR3 DNA: TGTGCCAGCAGTGAACAGGGTTACGGCTACACCTTC

V gene: TRBV25-1
clone size: .
D gene: TRBD2
J gene: TRBJ2-7
CDR3 protein: CASSEYGVGLAYEQYF
CDR3 DNA: TGTGCCAGCAGTGAATACGGCGTGGGACTAGCATACGAGCAGTACTTC

V gene: TRBV5-6
clone size: .
D gene: .
J gene: TRBJ2-7
CDR3 protein: CASSVTDYEQYF
CDR3 DNA: TGTGCCAGCAGCGTCACGGACTACGAGCAGTACTTC

V gene: TRBV3-1
clone size: .
D gene: .
J gene: TRBJ2-1
CDR3 protein: CASSQGPWGNEQFF
CDR3 DNA: TGTGCCAGCAGCCAAGGCCCCTGGGGGAATGAGCAGTTCTTC

V gene: TRBV3-1
clone size: many
D gene: .
J gene: TRBJ2-3
CDR3 protein: CASSPDWASTDTQYF
CDR3 DNA: TGTGCCAGCAGCCCTGACTGGGCTAGCACAGATACGCAGTATTTT

V gene: TRBV12-3/TRBV12-4
clone size: .
D gene: TRBD1
J gene: TRBJ2-5
CDR3 protein: CASDYSGGETQYF
CDR3 DNA: TGTGCCAGCGATTATTCAGGGGGAGAGACCCAGTACTTC

V gene: TRBV29-1
clone size: few
D gene: .
J gene: TRBJ2-7
CDR3 protein: CSVASGLSSYEQYF
CDR3 DNA: TGCAGCGTTGCCTCGGGACTGAGCTCCTACGAGCAGTACTTC

V gene: TRBV12-3/TRBV12-4
clone size: .
D gene: TRBD2
J gene: TRBJ2-3
CDR3 protein: CASSSPGEREFGTDTQYF
CDR3 DNA: TGTGCCAGCAGTTCACCGGGTGAGCGGGAATTTGGCACAGATACGCAGTATTTT

V gene: TRBV11-2
clone size: many
D gene: .
J gene: TRBJ2-7
CDR3 protein: CASSLGGISSYEQYF
CDR3 DNA: TGTGCCAGCAGCTTAGGTGGGATCTCCTCCTACGAGCAGTACTTC

V gene: TRBV9
clone size: few
D gene: .
J gene: TRBJ1-4
CDR3 protein: CASSVSPGATNEKLFF
CDR3 DNA: TGTGCCAGCAGCGTCTCCCCCGGAGCAACTAATGAAAAACTGTTTTTT

V gene: TRBV11-2
clone size: .
D gene: TRBD1
J gene: TRBJ1-2
CDR3 protein: CASRSTGEIDYGYTF
CDR3 DNA: TGTGCCAGCAGGTCCACAGGGGAAATAGACTATGGCTACACCTTC

V gene: TRBV7-6
clone size: many
D gene: .
J gene: TRBJ2-7
CDR3 protein: CASSLGGQYNEQYF
CDR3 DNA: TGTGCCAGCAGCTTAGGCGGGCAGTATAACGAGCAGTACTTC

V gene: TRBV11-3
clone size: .
D gene: TRBD2
J gene: TRBJ2-7
CDR3 protein: CASSTQTSGIDEQYF
CDR3 DNA: TGTGCCAGCAGCACACAGACTAGCGGTATCGACGAGCAGTACTTC

V gene: TRBV18
clone size: .
D gene: .
J gene: TRBJ2-7
CDR3 protein: CASAPGPSYEQYF
CDR3 DNA: TGTGCCAGCGCCCCAGGGCCATCCTACGAGCAGTACTTC

V gene: TRBV24-1
clone size: .
D gene: TRBD1
J gene: TRBJ1-2
CDR3 protein: CATRDRALYGYTF
CDR3 DNA: TGTGCCACAAGGGACAGGGCTCTCTATGGCTACACCTTC

V gene: TRBV7-3
clone size: few
D gene: .
J gene: TRBJ2-6
CDR3 protein: CASSGSSGANVLTF
CDR3 DNA: TGTGCCAGCAGCGGTAGCTCTGGGGCCAACGTCCTGACTTTC

V gene: TRBV5-1
clone size: .
D gene: .
J gene: TRBJ2-7
CDR3 protein: CASSLALAQGFSHEQYF
CDR3 DNA: TGCGCCAGCAGCTTGGCACTGGCACAGGGTTTTTCCCACGAGCAGTACTTC

V gene: TRBV27
clone size: .
D gene: .
J gene: TRBJ2-1
CDR3 protein: CASSWPFPVNWFF
CDR3 DNA: TGTGCCAGCAGTTGGCCCTTCCCAGTTAATTGGTTCTTC

V gene: TRBV5-1
clone size: many
D gene: .
J gene: TRBJ2-1
CDR3 protein: CASSLESSYNEQFF
CDR3 DNA: TGCGCCAGCAGCTTGGAGTCCTCCTACAATGAGCAGTTCTTC

V gene: TRBV20-1
clone size: many
D gene: .
J gene: TRBJ2-5
CDR3 protein: CSASAQETQYF
CDR3 DNA: TGCAGTGCTAGCGCTCAAGAGACCCAGTACTTC

V gene: TRBV7-9
clone size: few
D gene: TRBD2
J gene: TRBJ2-1
CDR3 protein: CASLRDYSYNEQFF
CDR3 DNA: TGTGCCAGCCTTCGGGACTACTCGTACAATGAGCAGTTCTTC

V gene: TRBV6-1
clone size: .
D gene: .
J gene: TRBJ1-4
CDR3 protein: CASSSLGGQEKLFF
CDR3 DNA: TGTGCCAGCAGTTCCCTAGGGGGACAAGAAAAACTGTTTTTT

V gene: TRBV20-1
clone size: once
D gene: .
J gene: TRBJ1-5
CDR3 protein: CSALVSGGNQPQHF
CDR3 DNA: TGCAGTGCCCTAGTTTCGGGGGGCAATCAGCCCCAGCATTTT

V gene: TRBV12-3/TRBV12-4
clone size: .
D gene: TRBD1
J gene: TRBJ1-2
CDR3 protein: CASSLVVFRDRDRGGYTF
CDR3 DNA: TGTGCCAGCAGTTTAGTCGTCTTTCGGGACAGGGACCGAGGTGGCTACACCTTC

V gene: TRBV6-4
clone size: few
D gene: .
J gene: TRBJ2-3
CDR3 protein: CASSEGDPDTQYF
CDR3 DNA: TGTGCCAGCAGTGAAGGGGATCCAGATACGCAGTATTTT

V gene: TRBV7-3
clone size: few
D gene: TRBD1
J gene: TRBJ2-3
CDR3 protein: CASSSPGQAGTDTQYF
CDR3 DNA: TGTGCCAGCAGCTCCCCAGGACAGGCTGGCACAGATACGCAGTATTTT

V gene: TRBV19
clone size: .
D gene: .
J gene: TRBJ2-4
CDR3 protein: CASSIRSASGKNIQYF
CDR3 DNA: TGTGCCAGTAGTATTAGGTCGGCGAGTGGCAAAAACATTCAGTACTTC

V gene: TRBV12-3/TRBV12-4
clone size: .
D gene: .
J gene: TRBJ2-1
CDR3 protein: CASSSSMSSYNEQFF
CDR3 DNA: TGTGCCAGCAGTTCGTCCATGAGCTCCTACAATGAGCAGTTCTTC

V gene: TRBV3-1
clone size: few
D gene: TRBD1
J gene: TRBJ1-1
CDR3 protein: CASSQDRTGGSGTEAFF
CDR3 DNA: TGTGCCAGCAGCCAAGACAGAACAGGGGGGTCGGGCACTGAAGCTTTCTTT

V gene: TRBV5-1
clone size: .
D gene: .
J gene: TRBJ1-4
CDR3 protein: CASMTGPRNEKLFF
CDR3 DNA: TGCGCCAGCATGACGGGACCTCGTAATGAAAAACTGTTTTTT